Listed below are T cell receptor beta chains from one sample, sequenced in a study of OX40 agonist ivuxolimab in advanced cancers. Clones were sequenced by immunoSEQ multiplex PCR, and TCRdb holds only the in-frame ones, with some missing. Of 70,000 to 95,000 clones listed, under 95% are singletons. This specimen consisted of CD4+ or CD8+ T cells sorted from blood, obtained in a trial of the OX40 agonist ivuxolimab. These receptors were obtained from an adult with an advanced solid tumor such as melanoma, head and neck, liver or kidney cancer. The CDR3 runs from the conserved cysteine through the conserved F or W. The D gene is left open where the match is weak. Size is stated for part of the rows, as once, few or many counts, or as a class when the clone is expanded.

J	V	size	D	DNA	CDR3
TRBJ2-7	TRBV6-4	NA	NA	TGTGCCAGCAGCGCCGCGGAGGGGGACGAGCAGTACTTC	CASSAAEGDEQYF
TRBJ1-2	TRBV5-5	NA	TRBD1	TGTGCCAGCAGCTTGCCGGGACAGGGGGCGCGGGACTATGGCTACACCTTC	CASSLPGQGARDYGYTF
TRBJ2-3	TRBV12-2	NA	NA	TGTGCAAGTCGCACCCGGGACCACGGGGGGACAGATACGCAGTATTTT	CASRTRDHGGTDTQYF
TRBJ2-1	TRBV5-6	NA	NA	TGTGCCAGCAGCGATGGGACTGAGCAGTTCTTC	CASSDGTEQFF
TRBJ2-1	TRBV4-3	NA	TRBD1	TGCGCCAGCAGCCAAGGGTATCCGGGACAGCAGGGTTACAATGAGCAGTTCTTC	CASSQGYPGQQGYNEQFF
TRBJ2-1	TRBV25-1	NA	TRBD2	TGTGCCAGCGGGTCTAGCGGGGTCTACAATGAGCAGTTCTTC	CASGSSGVYNEQFF
TRBJ1-2	TRBV29-1	NA	NA	TGCAGCGTGGCCGGTCCAGAGGGCTACACCTTC	CSVAGPEGYTF
TRBJ1-1	TRBV5-1	NA	NA	TGCGCCAGCAGCTTGCTAGGGGCGATGAACACTGAAGCTTTCTTT	CASSLLGAMNTEAFF
TRBJ1-5	TRBV27	NA	NA	TGTGCCAGCAGTTTAAGGGAGGGCAATCAGCCCCAGCATTTT	CASSLREGNQPQHF
TRBJ1-2	TRBV19	NA	NA	TGTGCCAGTAGTATCTCCAGGGGTGATGGCTACACCTTC	CASSISRGDGYTF
TRBJ1-2	TRBV5-6	NA	NA	TGTGCCAGCAGCTCCCCCCGGGACCTATACTATGGCTACACCTTC	CASSSPRDLYYGYTF
TRBJ1-2	TRBV5-4	NA	NA	TGTGCCAGCAGCTTGGAGCAGGGTGGAAATGGCTACACCTTC	CASSLEQGGNGYTF
TRBJ2-1	TRBV25-1	NA	NA	TGTGCCAGCAGTGAAATACCCCTTTCCTCTGGTGAGCAGTTCTTC	CASSEIPLSSGEQFF
TRBJ2-1	TRBV5-4	NA	NA	TGTGCCAGCAGCTTACAGGGCGAGCAGTTCTTC	CASSLQGEQFF
TRBJ1-1	TRBV28	NA	NA	TGTGCCAGCAGCTCAGGGGTGAGTTCCACTGAAGCTTTCTTT	CASSSGVSSTEAFF
TRBJ1-1	TRBV21-1	NA	NA	TGTGCCAGCAGCAATATTCCACTCCCGGCTGAAGCTTTCTTT	CASSNIPLPAEAFF
TRBJ2-3	TRBV4-3	NA	NA	TGCGCCAGCAGCCAAGATCAGGGAGATACGCAGTATTTT	CASSQDQGDTQYF
TRBJ2-7	TRBV6-1	NA	TRBD2	TGTGCCAGCAACGACGGGGGGATCCACGAGCAGTACTTC	CASNDGGIHEQYF
TRBJ1-2	TRBV9	NA	TRBD1	TGTGCCAGCAGCGTAGGTGACAGGGGAAACTATGGCTACACCTTC	CASSVGDRGNYGYTF
TRBJ1-1	TRBV13	NA	NA	TGTGCCAGCCGGGATCCCACAGGCTGGGGCACTGAAGCTTTCTTT	CASRDPTGWGTEAFF
TRBJ1-1	TRBV28	NA	NA	TGTGCCAGCAGTTTAACGGGCCCTGAAGCTTTCTTT	CASSLTGPEAFF
TRBJ2-1	TRBV5-1	NA	NA	TGCGCCAGCGAAGGTATAGGGAACAATGAGCAGTTCTTC	CASEGIGNNEQFF
TRBJ2-7	TRBV27	NA	TRBD2	TGTGCCAGCAGTGTCTCGGGAGGCCCCGAGCAGTACTTC	CASSVSGGPEQYF
TRBJ1-1	TRBV29-1	NA	NA	TGCAGCGTTTTCAGGGGAGACACTGAAGCTTTCTTT	CSVFRGDTEAFF
TRBJ2-3	TRBV5-8	NA	TRBD2	TGTGCCAGCAGCTTGGAGTTTGTTGGGACTAGCGGGGGAACAGATACGCAGTATTTT	CASSLEFVGTSGGTDTQYF
TRBJ1-6	TRBV27	NA	NA	TGTGCCAGCAGTTTGGGGTCGACACCCCTCCACTTT	CASSLGSTPLHF
TRBJ2-5	TRBV5-6	NA	NA	TGTGCCAGCAGCCTAAAAACGGGGTTCCAAGAGACCCAGTACTTC	CASSLKTGFQETQYF
TRBJ2-5	TRBV6-1	NA	NA	TGTGCCAGCAGTGAAGGACTCCAAGAGACCCAGTACTTC	CASSEGLQETQYF
TRBJ1-2	TRBV18	NA	NA	TGTGCCAGCTCACCACCGGGGGCCTATGGCTACACCTTC	CASSPPGAYGYTF
TRBJ2-3	TRBV18	NA	TRBD2	TGTGCCAGCTCACCACCGCCCGGACTAGCGGGAGGGCTTAGCACAGATACGCAGTATTTT	CASSPPPGLAGGLSTDTQYF
TRBJ2-7	TRBV19	NA	NA	TGTGCCAGTAGTATAGGGCCGACACCTTACGAGCAGTACTTC	CASSIGPTPYEQYF
TRBJ2-1	TRBV5-5	NA	NA	TGTGCCAGCAGCCTTTACAATGAGCAGTTCTTC	CASSLYNEQFF
TRBJ1-4	TRBV27	NA	NA	TGTGCCAGCAATCCTACCGGGTTCGGGGCGGCAAATGAAAAACTGTTTTTT	CASNPTGFGAANEKLFF
TRBJ2-7	TRBV4-3	once	NA	TGCGCCAGCAGCCAAGTGGACAGCTACGAGCAGTACTTC	CASSQVDSYEQYF
TRBJ2-1	TRBV27	NA	NA	TGTGCCAGCAGTCCGGCAGGGGCCAATGAGCAGTTCTTC	CASSPAGANEQFF
TRBJ2-1	TRBV6-6	NA	NA	TGTGCCAGCAGCCTTCAGTACAATGAGCAGTTCTTC	CASSLQYNEQFF
TRBJ2-7	TRBV9	NA	NA	TGTGCCAGCAGCACCACCTTAAGCTACGAGCAGTACTTC	CASSTTLSYEQYF
TRBJ2-2	TRBV5-4	NA	NA	TGTGCCAGCAGCTTGGCGGTGACCGGGGAGCTGTTTTTT	CASSLAVTGELFF
TRBJ1-3	TRBV5-4	NA	NA	TGTGCCAGCAGCTTAGAGGGCTTCGGAAACACCATATATTTT	CASSLEGFGNTIYF
TRBJ2-7	TRBV13	NA	NA	TGTGCCAGCAGCTTAGGTGATAGCGGCTACGAGCAGTACTTC	CASSLGDSGYEQYF
TRBJ2-1	TRBV5-5	NA	TRBD2	TGTGCCAGCAGCCCCATCCTGACTAGCGGGAATGAGCAGTTCTTC	CASSPILTSGNEQFF